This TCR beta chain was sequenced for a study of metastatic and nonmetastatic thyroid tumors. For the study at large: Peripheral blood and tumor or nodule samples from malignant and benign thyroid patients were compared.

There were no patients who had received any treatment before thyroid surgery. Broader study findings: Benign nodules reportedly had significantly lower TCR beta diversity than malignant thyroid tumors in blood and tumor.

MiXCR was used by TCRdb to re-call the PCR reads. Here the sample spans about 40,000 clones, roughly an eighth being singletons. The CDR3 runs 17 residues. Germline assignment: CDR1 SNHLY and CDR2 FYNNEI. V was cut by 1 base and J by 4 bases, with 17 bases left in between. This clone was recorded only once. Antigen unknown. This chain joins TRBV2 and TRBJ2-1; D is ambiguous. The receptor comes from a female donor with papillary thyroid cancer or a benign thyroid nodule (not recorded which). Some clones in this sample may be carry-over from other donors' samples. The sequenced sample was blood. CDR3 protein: CASSEDAESMWYNEQFF. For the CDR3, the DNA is TGTGCCAGCAGTGAAGACGCGGAGTCTATGTGGTACAATGAGCAGTTCTTC. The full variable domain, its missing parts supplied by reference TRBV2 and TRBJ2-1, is EPEVTQTPSHQVTQMGQEVILRCVPISNHLYFYWYRQILGQKVEFLVSFYNNEISEKSEIFDDQFSVERPDGSNFTLKIRSTKLEDSAMYFCASSEDAESMWYNEQFFGPGTRLTVL.